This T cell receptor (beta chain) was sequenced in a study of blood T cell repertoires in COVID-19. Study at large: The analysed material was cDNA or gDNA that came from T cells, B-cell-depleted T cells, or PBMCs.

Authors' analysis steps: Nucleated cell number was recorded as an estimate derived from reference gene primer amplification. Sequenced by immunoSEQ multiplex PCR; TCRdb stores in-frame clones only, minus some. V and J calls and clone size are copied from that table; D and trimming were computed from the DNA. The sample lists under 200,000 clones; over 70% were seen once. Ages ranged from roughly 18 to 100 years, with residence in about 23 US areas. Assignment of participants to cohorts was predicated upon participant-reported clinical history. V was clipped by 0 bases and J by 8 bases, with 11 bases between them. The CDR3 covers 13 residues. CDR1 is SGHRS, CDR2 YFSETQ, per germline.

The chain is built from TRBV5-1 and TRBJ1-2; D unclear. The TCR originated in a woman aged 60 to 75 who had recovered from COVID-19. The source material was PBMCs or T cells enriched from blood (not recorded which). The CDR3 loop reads CASSLEEGGGYTF. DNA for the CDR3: TGCGCCAGCAGCTTGGAGGAGGGAGGAGGCTACACCTTC.